The rows below give T cell receptor beta chains drawn from one sample of a study of cytomegalovirus exposure and HLA in healthy donors. Using immunoSEQ multiplex PCR, the repertoire was profiled, and TCRdb retains in-frame clones only, with some absent. The top ten clones hold around 3.6% of a sample with roughly 120,000 clones, about four fifths of them seen once. Sequencing was done on a sample of PBMCs. The receptors shown here come from a man aged 35 to 55 in good health and CMV-seronegative. Each CDR3 is given with its conserved first and last residue. The order of the fields is V gene, J gene, CDR3 length, clone size, D gene, CDR3 DNA, CDR3 protein. A D gene is named only where the DNA matches it firmly. Size values are once, few and many counts, or a class for expanded clones, and some rows have none.

v_call: TRBV6-1
j_call: TRBJ1-5
cdr3_length: 14
clone_size: few
d_call: TRBD1
cdr3_nt: TGTGCCAGCAGTGAGACAGGGTCCTATCAGCCCCAGCATTTT
cdr3_aa: CASSETGSYQPQHF

v_call: TRBV11-2
j_call: TRBJ2-2
cdr3_length: 17
clone_size: .
d_call: .
cdr3_nt: TGTGCCAGCAGCTTAGCCCCGCGGGCTTCGAACACCGGGGAGCTGTTTTTT
cdr3_aa: CASSLAPRASNTGELFF

v_call: TRBV30
j_call: TRBJ2-5
cdr3_length: 14
clone_size: few
d_call: .
cdr3_nt: TGTGCCTGGGAGGCCTCGGAGGTACAAGAGACCCAGTACTTC
cdr3_aa: CAWEASEVQETQYF

v_call: TRBV7-3
j_call: TRBJ2-3
cdr3_length: 16
clone_size: .
d_call: TRBD2
cdr3_nt: TGTGCCAGCAGCCCTCACAGCGGGGGGTTCTCAGATACGCAGTATTTT
cdr3_aa: CASSPHSGGFSDTQYF

v_call: TRBV6-5
j_call: TRBJ2-5
cdr3_length: 13
clone_size: .
d_call: .
cdr3_nt: TGTGCCAGCAATGCGGGGTTGCGTGAGACCCAGTACTTC
cdr3_aa: CASNAGLRETQYF

v_call: TRBV10-3
j_call: TRBJ2-7
cdr3_length: 12
clone_size: .
d_call: .
cdr3_nt: TGTGCCATCAGGAACAGCGGAAGCGAGCAGTACTTC
cdr3_aa: CAIRNSGSEQYF

v_call: TRBV7-8
j_call: TRBJ1-1
cdr3_length: 13
clone_size: .
d_call: .
cdr3_nt: TGTGCCAGCAGCTTTTCCCCCCGGGACATGGCTTTCTTT
cdr3_aa: CASSFSPRDMAFF

v_call: TRBV5-8
j_call: TRBJ1-2
cdr3_length: 15
clone_size: .
d_call: TRBD1
cdr3_nt: TGTGCCAGCAGCTGGGTATCGACAGGGAACTATGGCTACACCTTC
cdr3_aa: CASSWVSTGNYGYTF

v_call: TRBV28
j_call: TRBJ1-2
cdr3_length: 13
clone_size: .
d_call: .
cdr3_nt: TGTGCCAGCGGACAGCCCGAATACTATGGCTACACCTTC
cdr3_aa: CASGQPEYYGYTF

v_call: TRBV6-5
j_call: TRBJ1-5
cdr3_length: 14
clone_size: .
d_call: .
cdr3_nt: TGTGCCAGCAGCCTAGTTTCTAGCAATCAGCCCCAGCATTTT
cdr3_aa: CASSLVSSNQPQHF

v_call: TRBV2
j_call: TRBJ2-2
cdr3_length: 17
clone_size: .
d_call: TRBD1
cdr3_nt: TGTGCCATCCGGGACAGGGGGCAGTTAGCCTTAGGCGGGGAGCTGTTTTTT
cdr3_aa: CAIRDRGQLALGGELFF

v_call: TRBV30
j_call: TRBJ1-2
cdr3_length: 13
clone_size: once
d_call: .
cdr3_nt: TGTGCCTGGAGTCCGAACAGAGACAGTGGCTACACCTTC
cdr3_aa: CAWSPNRDSGYTF

v_call: TRBV27
j_call: TRBJ1-6
cdr3_length: 15
clone_size: .
d_call: .
cdr3_nt: TGTGCCAGCAGTTTAGTGACAGGAAGTATTTCACCCCTCCACTTT
cdr3_aa: CASSLVTGSISPLHF

v_call: TRBV9
j_call: TRBJ2-3
cdr3_length: 15
clone_size: few
d_call: TRBD2
cdr3_nt: TGTGCCAGCAGCGTACGGGGGGGCCCCACAGATACGCAGTATTTT
cdr3_aa: CASSVRGGPTDTQYF

v_call: TRBV6-1
j_call: TRBJ2-3
cdr3_length: 15
clone_size: .
d_call: TRBD2
cdr3_nt: TGTGCCAGCAGTGGAGGACTAGCGAGGACAGATACGCAGTATTTT
cdr3_aa: CASSGGLARTDTQYF

v_call: TRBV5-1
j_call: TRBJ1-1
cdr3_length: 14
clone_size: .
d_call: TRBD1
cdr3_nt: TGCGCCAGCAGCAGGGGACAGTTGAACACTGAAGCTTTCTTT
cdr3_aa: CASSRGQLNTEAFF

v_call: TRBV7-9
j_call: TRBJ1-4
cdr3_length: 15
clone_size: .
d_call: .
cdr3_nt: TGTGCCAGCAGTCTCGACAGGACAACTAATGAAAAACTGTTTTTT
cdr3_aa: CASSLDRTTNEKLFF

v_call: TRBV5-1
j_call: TRBJ2-3
cdr3_length: 15
clone_size: .
d_call: TRBD1
cdr3_nt: TGCGCCAGCAGCTTGGGCAGGGGGAACACAGATACGCAGTATTTT
cdr3_aa: CASSLGRGNTDTQYF

v_call: TRBV28
j_call: TRBJ1-2
cdr3_length: 17
clone_size: few
d_call: .
cdr3_nt: TGTGCCAGCAGTTCTCCCCATACAGCCCTCCTCACCTATGGCTACACCTTC
cdr3_aa: CASSSPHTALLTYGYTF

v_call: TRBV19
j_call: TRBJ1-2
cdr3_length: 15
clone_size: few
d_call: .
cdr3_nt: TGTGCCAGTAGTATTCGTGGGGCGTTTGACTATGGCTACACCTTC
cdr3_aa: CASSIRGAFDYGYTF